This is a list of T cell receptor beta chains from one sample in a study of blood T cells in healthy people across ages. MiXCR was run by TCRdb on the 5' RACE reads, yielding one entry per CDR3 protein. The data contain some 1.5 million distinct CDR3 sequences, 35% to 45% of them singletons. Sequences were obtained from blood. The receptors originated from a woman under 30 in good health. Each CDR3 is given with its conserved first and last residue.

v_gene: TRBV12-3/TRBV12-4
len: 14
CDR3aa: CASSAYRDDTEAFF

v_gene: TRBV7-9
len: 12
CDR3aa: CASSSLDSTGTF

v_gene: TRBV7-9
len: 14
CDR3aa: CASSVALQGYGYTF

v_gene: TRBV7-9
len: 14
CDR3aa: CASSLGTSKEKLFF

v_gene: TRBV7-2
len: 17
CDR3aa: CASSLETTPFAYNEQYF

v_gene: TRBV24-1
len: 14
CDR3aa: CATMGRTNTGELFF

v_gene: TRBV4-3
len: 14
CDR3aa: CAIMTGELDYEQYF

v_gene: TRBV6-5
len: 15
CDR3aa: CASSYGTGALYGYTF

v_gene: TRBV4-3
len: 14
CDR3aa: CASSHMGGVHGYTF

v_gene: TRBV3-1
len: 13
CDR3aa: CASSHGEGYGYTF

v_gene: TRBV20-1
len: 13
CDR3aa: CSARDSKNTEAFF

v_gene: TRBV4-3
len: 17
CDR3aa: CASSPHTAGGGTDTQYF

v_gene: TRBV10-3
len: 15
CDR3aa: CASQREDNSYNEQFF

v_gene: TRBV9
len: 16
CDR3aa: CASSVAIRTSGGAQYF

v_gene: TRBV7-2
len: 16
CDR3aa: CASSTSTGAGANVLTF

v_gene: TRBV24-1
len: 15
CDR3aa: CATSDPTGAGKTQYF

v_gene: TRBV20-1
len: 16
CDR3aa: CSADGARQGPNYGYTF

v_gene: TRBV4-1
len: 16
CDR3aa: CASSQESISLPGELFF

v_gene: TRBV11-3
len: 14
CDR3aa: CASSLDGGLSEQFF

v_gene: TRBV12-3/TRBV12-4
len: 16
CDR3aa: CASSLPGTVSSYEQYF

v_gene: TRBV29-1
len: 11
CDR3aa: CSALTGNGYTF

v_gene: TRBV4-1
len: 13
CDR3aa: CASSELRGNEQYF

v_gene: TRBV7-9
len: 11
CDR3aa: CASTPLTEAFF

v_gene: TRBV20-1
len: 13
CDR3aa: CSARDDRGNEAFF

v_gene: TRBV4-3
len: 14
CDR3aa: CASSHNRDDTEAFF

v_gene: TRBV7-9
len: 14
CDR3aa: CASSRTISTDTQYF

v_gene: TRBV28
len: 17
CDR3aa: CASSLSWGLAGDYEQYF

v_gene: TRBV4-3
len: 13
CDR3aa: CASSQELDREQYF

v_gene: TRBV7-9
len: 14
CDR3aa: CASSFFEREGEQFF

v_gene: TRBV27
len: 17
CDR3aa: CASSPNPGQGRFGELFF

v_gene: TRBV5-5
len: 13
CDR3aa: CASSRAPKGPQHF

v_gene: TRBV5-8
len: 15
CDR3aa: CASSLDGHSYNEQYF

v_gene: TRBV7-2
len: 15
CDR3aa: CASSAGSKANEKLFF

v_gene: TRBV30
len: 14
CDR3aa: CALLQTGPKREQYF

v_gene: TRBV20-1
len: 14
CDR3aa: CSARVKGIGSPLHF

v_gene: TRBV10-3
len: 13
CDR3aa: CAISDTQGDTQYF

v_gene: TRBV12-3/TRBV12-4
len: 15
CDR3aa: CASSLALGGRNEQFF

v_gene: TRBV27
len: 13
CDR3aa: CASGLGGGNEQFF

v_gene: TRBV25-1
len: 16
CDR3aa: CASSEDRDGSNQPQHF

v_gene: TRBV29-1
len: 15
CDR3aa: CSVAQLAAVHNEQFF

v_gene: TRBV12-3/TRBV12-4
len: 12
CDR3aa: CASSSDLYGYTF

v_gene: TRBV12-3/TRBV12-4
len: 16
CDR3aa: CASRLTGGGNSYEQYF

v_gene: TRBV2
len: 16
CDR3aa: CASKPKGGSGSDEQFF